The 29 T cell receptor beta chains reported below all come from one sample, sequenced in a study of blood T cells in healthy people across ages. Next came a second PCR, run for about 7 to 12 cycles, which used a sample-barcoded 5' primer along with a J-beta primer mix. TCRdb re-called the 5' RACE reads through MiXCR, storing one row per CDR3 protein. The sample holds about 290,000 distinct CDR3 sequences; 25% to 30% are singletons and the top ten take 25% to 35%. Sequenced: blood. Receptors were obtained from a woman in her seventies in good health.

The chain joins TRBV6-2 or TRBV6-3 to TRBJ2-5; TRBD2 matches at 11 bases. V shed 6 bases, J shed 5 bases, and the junction held 11 bases outside the gene matches. The CDR3 covers 16 residues. In germline, CDR1 is MNHEY, CDR2 SVGEGT. The CDR3 loop reads CASRPPLLAGVETQYF. The CDR3 bases are TGTGCCAGCAGGCCCCCCTTACTAGCGGGAGTTGAGACCCAGTACTTC.

This clonotype was found a few times. The chain has TRBV28 and TRBJ2-4; D gene unclear. Germline V gene data show CDR1 as MDHEN and CDR2 as SYDVKM. Deletions cut 2 bases from V and 8 bases from J, with 10 bases between. The CDR3 runs 13 residues. CDR3 DNA: TGTGCCAGCAGTTTAGATCCGGTGGACATTCAGTACTTC. Protein product: CASSLDPVDIQYF.

The CDR3 protein is CASSQKGRGSTDTQYF. CDR3 nucleotide sequence: TGCGCCAGCAGCCAAAAGGGGCGGGGGAGCACAGATACGCAGTATTTT. The chain carries TRBV4-1 and TRBJ2-3, with 7 bases aligning to TRBD2. The V gene's germline CDR1 is MGHRA and CDR2 YSYEKL. The V segment lost 2 bases and the J segment 0 bases; nucleotides outside the gene matches: 5. The CDR3 contains 16 residues.

The chain couples TRBV14 to TRBJ1-4; the D gene is possibly TRBD1 (6 bases). The V gene lost 0 bases and the J gene lost 7 bases, with 12 bases spanning the gap. The length of the CDR3 is 15 residues. In germline, CDR1 is SGHDN, CDR2 FVKESK. The CDR3 DNA sequence: TGTGCCAGCAGCCAAGAACGCAGGGGCGGTGAAAAACTGTTTTTT. Its translation is CASSQERRGGEKLFF.

This chain joins TRBV7-9 and TRBJ2-5; 8 bases agree with TRBD1. The closer fit of TRBJ2-7 to the DNA end suggests the J call may be wrong. Germline-derived CDR1 and CDR2 are SEHNR and FQNEAQ (reference sequence). The CDR3 extends over 14 amino acids. The CDR3 DNA reads TGTGCCAGCAGCTTTCAGGGGGCTTCCTACGAGCAGTACTTC. This gives the protein CASSFQGASYEQYF.

The CDR3 loop is CASSLGHGEQYF. DNA for the CDR3: TGCGCCAGCAGCTTGGGACACGGGGAGCAGTACTTC. The chain links TRBV5-1 to TRBJ2-7; D gene unclear. CDR1 is SGHRS, CDR2 YFSETQ, per germline. The CDR3 runs to 12 residues. The ends were cut back, 0 bases at V and 7 bases at J, with 8 bases in the middle.

This clonotype was observed a few times. This chain uses TRBV7-9 with TRBJ1-1; D remains unclear. Trimming shortened V by 2 bases and J by 4 bases, and 11 bases separated the two germline ends. The CDR3 is made up of 14 amino acids. Germline V gene sequence: CDR1 SEHNR, CDR2 FQNEAQ (reference sequence). CDR3 bases: TGTGCCAGCAGCTTATCCTTTTGGGGCACTGAAGCTTTCTTT. Protein sequence: CASSLSFWGTEAFF.

The sample holds a few counts of this clonotype. The CDR3 here is CASSLRPPGRDNEKLFF. In DNA, the CDR3 is TGTGCCAGCAGCTTAAGGCCCCCTGGACGAGATAATGAAAAACTGTTTTTT. This chain uses TRBV7-6 with TRBJ1-4; D call uncertain. The CDR3 loop spans 17 amino acids. Germline values: CDR1 SGHVS, CDR2 FNYEAQ. V shed 2 bases and J shed 4 bases, with 17 bases lying between them.

V is TRBV5-1 and J is TRBJ2-5; the match to TRBD2 covers 7 bases. The CDR3 has 16 residues. The V and J ends lost 0 bases and 4 bases, in that order; junction bases with no gene match: 9. CDR1 SGHRS and CDR2 YFSETQ come from the germline V gene. CDR3 coding DNA: TGCGCCAGCAGCTTGGCCGGGGCGGGGGAAGGAGAGACCCAGTACTTC. It specifies CASSLAGAGEGETQYF.

This clonotype has a handful of counts. The chain links TRBV7-9 to TRBJ2-7; 8 nucleotides align to TRBD2. The CDR3 totals 16 residues. CDR1 and CDR2 (germline): SEHNR, FQNEAQ (reference sequence). With 1 base clipped from V and 0 bases from J, the junction kept 5 bases outside the gene matches. CDR3 bases: TGTGCCAGCAGCTTAGGCGGGAGCGGGAGCTCCTACGAGCAGTACTTC. Protein product: CASSLGGSGSSYEQYF.

The chain couples TRBV4-1 to TRBJ2-5; 12 bases agree with TRBD2. The closer fit of TRBJ2-1 to the DNA end suggests the J call may be wrong. In germline, CDR1 is MGHRA, CDR2 YSYEKL. This CDR3 contains 16 residues. In nucleotides, the CDR3 is TGCGCCAGCAGCCAACCGACTAGCGGGAGAGGGAATGAGCAGTTCTTC. Translation gives CASSQPTSGRGNEQFF.

This clonotype was counted between two and nine times. The V and J genes are TRBV7-2 and TRBJ2-5; the D is unclear. Germline V gene data show CDR1 as SGHTA and CDR2 as FQGNSA. The CDR3 has 16 amino acids. Trimming removed 1 base at V and 5 bases at J, with 17 bases between. The CDR3 DNA is TGTGCCAGCAGCTTAGGCGGTACAATCAAACGGGAGACCCAGTACTTC. Translation: CASSLGGTIKRETQYF.

This chain uses TRBV29-1 with TRBJ1-2; TRBD1 matches at 7 bases. Unmatched junction bases numbered 10, after V lost 3 bases and J lost 6 bases. The CDR3 has 14 amino acids. Per the germline V gene, CDR1 is SQVTM and CDR2 is ANQGSEA. The CDR3 is CSVEGRGYTNGYTF. The CDR3 coding sequence is TGCAGCGTTGAGGGCAGGGGGTATACCAATGGCTACACCTTC. The full variable domain, in which reference TRBV29-1 and TRBJ1-2 provide the parts outside the CDR3, is SAVISQKPSRDICQRGTSLTIQCQVDSQVTMMFWYRQQPGQSLTLIATANQGSEATYESGFVIDKFPISRPNLTFSTLTVSNMSPEDSSIYLCSVEGRGYTNGYTFGSGTRLTVV.

This sequence joins TRBV6-5 and TRBJ2-5; 13 bases are shared with TRBD2. The J call is doubtful: the DNA matches TRBJ2-7 better. The germline V gene encodes CDR1 MNHEY and CDR2 SVGAGI. The CDR3 consists of 17 residues. The CDR3 region has the DNA TGTGCCAGCAGTTACGTTGGGACTAGCGGGATCTCCTACGAGCAGTACTTC. This translates into CASSYVGTSGISYEQYF.

This chain uses TRBV29-1 with TRBJ1-2; no clear D. V gave up 4 bases and J gave up 4 bases, with 10 bases separating them. CDR1 SQVTM and CDR2 ANQGSEA come from the germline V gene. CDR3 length equals 12 residues. CDR3 amino acids: CSVAQAGYGYTF. The CDR3 DNA reads TGCAGCGTTGCGCAGGCTGGCTATGGCTACACCTTC. The whole variable domain, remainder taken from reference TRBV29-1 and TRBJ1-2, is SAVISQKPSRDICQRGTSLTIQCQVDSQVTMMFWYRQQPGQSLTLIATANQGSEATYESGFVIDKFPISRPNLTFSTLTVSNMSPEDSSIYLCSVAQAGYGYTFGSGTRLTVV.

The rearrangement uses TRBV3-1 and TRBJ2-2, with 12 bases identical to TRBD2. There are 19 residues in the CDR3. The V segment lost 2 bases and the J segment 2 bases; nucleotides outside the gene matches: 9. The V gene's germline CDR1 is LGHDT and CDR2 YNNKEL (reference sequence). The DNA for the CDR3 is TGTGCCAGCAGCCAACGTCGGACTAGCGGGACGATCAACACCGGGGAGCTGTTTTTT. Translated, it gives CASSQRRTSGTINTGELFF.

This clonotype was seen repeatedly, ten times or more. This chain uses TRBV3-1 with TRBJ2-5; D remains ambiguous. Trimming removed 3 bases from V and 3 bases from J, with 8 bases in between. CDR1 LGHDT and CDR2 YNNKEL come from the germline V gene (reference sequence). The CDR3 has 13 residues. CDR3 DNA: TGTGCCAGCAGCCATCGAGGAGAAGAGACCCAGTACTTC. Protein product: CASSHRGEETQYF.

This sequence joins TRBV2 and TRBJ1-5, with D hard to call. The length of the CDR3 is 16 residues. Germline-derived CDR1 and CDR2 are SNHLY and FYNNEI. Trimming removed 4 bases at V and 2 bases at J, with 15 bases between. The CDR3 bases are TGTGCCAGCAGTGGTGGTCCCTTCGGGGGCAATCAGCCCCAGCATTTT. Its translation: CASSGGPFGGNQPQHF.

The chain has TRBV4-2 and TRBJ1-5; D ambiguous. V lost 1 base, J lost 5 bases, and 12 bases lay in between. This CDR3 is 15 amino acids long. Germline-derived CDR1 and CDR2 are LGHNA and YNFKEQ. The CDR3 DNA sequence: TGTGCCAGCAGCCAAGGCGATGACACTTATCAGCCCCAGCATTTT. Translating gives CASSQGDDTYQPQHF.

As for this clonotype: At one of its ends the junction is not consistent with the germline gene, which may arise from a read error. The gene calls are TRBV12-3 or TRBV12-4 and TRBJ2-5, with D possibly being TRBD1 or TRBD2 (6 bases each). This CDR3 spans 13 amino acids. The CDR3 DNA reads TGTGCCAGCAACACAGGGTCTCGGGAGACCCGGTACTTC. It codes for CASNTGSRETRYF.

This clonotype was detected many times. The V and J genes are TRBV28 and TRBJ1-4; 7 bases are shared with TRBD1. V lost 5 bases, J lost 8 bases, and 8 bases stayed unmatched. CDR1 is MDHEN, CDR2 SYDVKM, per germline. CDR3 length: 14 residues. CDR3 protein: CASSVQGKPEKLFF. DNA of the CDR3: TGTGCCAGCAGTGTACAGGGGAAGCCCGAAAAACTGTTTTTT.

The CDR3 spells CASSSPVSGTFTDTQYF. In DNA, the CDR3 is TGTGCCAGCAGCTCCCCGGTTAGCGGGACCTTCACAGATACGCAGTATTTT. The chain joins TRBV7-2 to TRBJ2-3; 8 nucleotides agree with TRBD2. The CDR3 extends over 17 amino acids. The germline CDR1 and CDR2 sequences are SGHTA and FQGNSA. The trim removed 4 bases at V and 2 bases at J, leaving 11 bases unmatched.

Only a few counts were recorded for this clonotype. The gene calls are TRBV4-1 and TRBJ2-5; D is perhaps TRBD1 or TRBD2 (5 bases each). The CDR3 runs 16 residues. The V end was cut by 5 bases, the J end by 2 bases, with 18 bases between. Germline loops: CDR1 MGHRA, CDR2 YSYEKL. DNA of the CDR3: TGCGCCAGCAGCTTGGGGGTTTGGACCAATCAAGAGACCCAGTACTTC. Residues: CASSLGVWTNQETQYF.

This clonotype was seen only a few times. The V call is TRBV27, the J call TRBJ2-5; TRBD1 agrees at 7 bases. The end of the DNA aligns better with TRBJ2-7, so the J call may be wrong. The V gene's germline CDR1 is MNHEY and CDR2 SMNVEV (reference sequence). The CDR3 is 14 residues long. CDR3 sequence reads: CASSLNDRAYEQYF. For the CDR3, the DNA is TGTGCCAGCAGTTTAAACGACAGGGCCTACGAGCAGTACTTC.

V gene TRBV4-1 combines with J gene TRBJ2-7, with 8 bases aligning to TRBD2. With the DNA end fitting TRBJ2-1 better, the J assignment may be wrong. Germline values: CDR1 MGHRA, CDR2 YSYEKL. There are 15 residues in the CDR3. The CDR3 loop is CASSQVSGRDNEQFF. As DNA, the CDR3 is TGCGCCAGCAGCCAAGTGAGCGGGAGAGACAATGAGCAGTTCTTC.

In DNA form, the CDR3 reads TGTGCCAGCAGCTTATACGGTGCCCAATACGAGCAGTACTTC. It specifies CASSLYGAQYEQYF. The rearrangement uses TRBV7-2 and TRBJ2-5; D call uncertain. The tail of the sequence fits TRBJ2-7 better, so the J call may be wrong. Germline loops: CDR1 SGHTA, CDR2 FQGNSA. The CDR3 is 14 amino acids.

V and J are TRBV20-1 and TRBJ2-1; 9 bases are shared with TRBD1. The V gene end was trimmed by 0 bases and the J gene end by 3 bases; junction bases not matched to a gene: 6. CDR3 size: 16 residues. CDR1 DFQATT and CDR2 SNEGSKA come from the germline V gene (reference sequence). The CDR3 region has the DNA TGCAGTGCTAGAGATCCCCCGACAGGGGGCTACAATGAGCAGTTCTTC. Translation gives CSARDPPTGGYNEQFF.

This clonotype was recorded a few times. V usage is TRBV7-2 and J usage is TRBJ2-4; the D is unclear. Per the germline V gene, CDR1 is SGHTA and CDR2 is FQGNSA. Trimming stripped 1 base from V and 2 bases from J, with 9 bases between. The CDR3 is made up of 15 amino acids. The CDR3 DNA is TGTGCCAGCAGCTTAGACTCAGGCCCCAAAAACATTCAGTACTTC. It yields the protein CASSLDSGPKNIQYF.

The V and J genes are TRBV24-1 and TRBJ2-5, with a possible D match to TRBD2 (6 bases). The J call may not be correct, given that the DNA end is closer to TRBJ2-1. Germline CDR1 KGHDR, CDR2 SFDVKD. The CDR3 has 15 residues. This chain's CDR3 is CATSGRATPRNEQFF. The CDR3 DNA sequence: TGTGCCACCAGTGGGAGGGCCACGCCACGCAATGAGCAGTTCTTC.